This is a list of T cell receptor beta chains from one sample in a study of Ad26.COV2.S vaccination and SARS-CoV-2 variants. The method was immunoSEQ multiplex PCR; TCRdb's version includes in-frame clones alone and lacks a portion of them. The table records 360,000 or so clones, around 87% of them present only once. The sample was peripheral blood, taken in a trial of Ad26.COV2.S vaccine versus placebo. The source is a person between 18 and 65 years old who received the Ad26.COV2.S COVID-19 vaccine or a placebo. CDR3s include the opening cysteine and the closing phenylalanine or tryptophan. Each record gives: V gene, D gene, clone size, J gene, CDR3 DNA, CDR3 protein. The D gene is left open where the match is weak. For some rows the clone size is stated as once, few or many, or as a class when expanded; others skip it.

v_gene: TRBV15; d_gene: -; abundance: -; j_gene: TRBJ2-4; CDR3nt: TGTGCCACCAGCAGTTCCCCAGGTTATGCCACCAAAAACATTCAGTACTTC; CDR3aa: CATSSSPGYATKNIQYF
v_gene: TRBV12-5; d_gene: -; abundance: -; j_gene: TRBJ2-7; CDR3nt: TGTGCTAGTGGTTTGGTAGAGCAGTACTTC; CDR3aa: CASGLVEQYF
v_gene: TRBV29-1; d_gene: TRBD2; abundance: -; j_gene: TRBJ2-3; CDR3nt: TGCAGCGCAGGACTAGTGGCGGATACGCAGTATTTT; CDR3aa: CSAGLVADTQYF
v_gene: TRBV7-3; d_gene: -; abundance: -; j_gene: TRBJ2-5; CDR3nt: TGTGCCAGCAGCTTAACGGGGGGCGTTTGGACCCAGTACTTC; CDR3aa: CASSLTGGVWTQYF
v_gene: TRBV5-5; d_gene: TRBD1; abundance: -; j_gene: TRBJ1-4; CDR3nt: TGTGCCAGCAGCACCGGGACAGGTGGTGAAAAACTGTTTTTT; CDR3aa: CASSTGTGGEKLFF
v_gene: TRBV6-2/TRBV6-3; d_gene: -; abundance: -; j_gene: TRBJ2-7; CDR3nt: TGTGCCAGCAGCAAGGGGGGAATTTTGAGCGAGCAGTACTTC; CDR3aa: CASSKGGILSEQYF
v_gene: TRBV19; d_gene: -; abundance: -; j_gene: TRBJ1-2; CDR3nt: TGTGCCAGTAGTACGATCCACGAAGGGGGCTATGGCTACACCTTC; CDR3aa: CASSTIHEGGYGYTF
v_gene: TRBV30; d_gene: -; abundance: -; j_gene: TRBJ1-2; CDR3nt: TGTGCCTGGAGCAGAGACTCCTACAAGTATGGCTACACCTTC; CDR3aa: CAWSRDSYKYGYTF
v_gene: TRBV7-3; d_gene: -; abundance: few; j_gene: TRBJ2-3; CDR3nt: TGTGCCAGCAGCCCAAACGGGGATACGCAGTATTTT; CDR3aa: CASSPNGDTQYF
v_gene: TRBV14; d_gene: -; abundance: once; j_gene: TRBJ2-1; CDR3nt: TGTGCCAGCAGCCCCCCGGAGGGGGCCCCCTCCTACAATGAGCAGTTCTTC; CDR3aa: CASSPPEGAPSYNEQFF
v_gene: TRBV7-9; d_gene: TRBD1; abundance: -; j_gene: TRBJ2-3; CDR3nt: TGTGCCAGCAGTTGGACAGGGGCAGATACGCAGTATTTT; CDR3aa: CASSWTGADTQYF
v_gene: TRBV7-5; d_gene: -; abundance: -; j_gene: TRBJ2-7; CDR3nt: TGTGCCAGAAGCTTAGTTCCCGGCCACAGGGTGCCCGTCCTCTACGAGCAGTACTTC; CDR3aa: CARSLVPGHRVPVLYEQYF
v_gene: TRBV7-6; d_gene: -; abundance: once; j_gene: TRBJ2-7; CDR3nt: TGTGCCAGCAGCCCCCGAGGCAGAGGGTACGAGCAGTACTTC; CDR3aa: CASSPRGRGYEQYF
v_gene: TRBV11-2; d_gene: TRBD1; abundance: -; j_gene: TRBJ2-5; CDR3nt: TGTGCCAGCAGCTTGGGGGACAGGCTCCAAGAGACCCAGTACTTC; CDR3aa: CASSLGDRLQETQYF
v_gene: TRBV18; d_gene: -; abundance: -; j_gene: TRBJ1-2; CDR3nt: TGTGCCAGCTCACCAGGCCAGGACTATGGCTACACCTTC; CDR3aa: CASSPGQDYGYTF
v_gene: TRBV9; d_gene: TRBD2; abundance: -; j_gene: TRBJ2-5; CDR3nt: TGTGCCAGCAGCGTTGAAGTAATAGGGAGGGAAGAGACCCAGTACTTC; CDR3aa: CASSVEVIGREETQYF
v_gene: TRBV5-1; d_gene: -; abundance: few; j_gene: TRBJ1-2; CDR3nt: TGCGCCAGCAGCCCACTGGACACAGGACTTAACTATGGCTACACCTTC; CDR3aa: CASSPLDTGLNYGYTF
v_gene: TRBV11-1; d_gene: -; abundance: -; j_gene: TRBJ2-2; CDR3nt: TGTGCCAGCAGCTTATTTGGGAGCACCGGGGAGCTGTTTTTT; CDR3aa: CASSLFGSTGELFF
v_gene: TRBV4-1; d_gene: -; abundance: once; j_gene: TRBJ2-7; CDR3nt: TGCGCCAGCAGCCAAGCCCCCGGCCAGACCTACGAGCAGTACTTC; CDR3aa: CASSQAPGQTYEQYF
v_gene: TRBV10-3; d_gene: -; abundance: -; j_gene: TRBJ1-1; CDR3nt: TGTGCCATCAGTGGGGTAAACACTGAAGCTTTCTTT; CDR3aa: CAISGVNTEAFF
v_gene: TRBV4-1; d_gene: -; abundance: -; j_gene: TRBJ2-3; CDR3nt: TGCGCCAGCAGCCATCAAGAGAGGACAGATACGCAGTATTTT; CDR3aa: CASSHQERTDTQYF
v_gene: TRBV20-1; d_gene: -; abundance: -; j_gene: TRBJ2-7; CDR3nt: TGCAGTGCTAGTGACGGGGGAGGAATCTACGAGCAGTACTTC; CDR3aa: CSASDGGGIYEQYF
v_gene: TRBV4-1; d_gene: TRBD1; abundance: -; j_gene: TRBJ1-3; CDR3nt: TGCGCCAGCAGCCAAGATTGGACAGGGAGTGGAAACACCATATATTTT; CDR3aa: CASSQDWTGSGNTIYF
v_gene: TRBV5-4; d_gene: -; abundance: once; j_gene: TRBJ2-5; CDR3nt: TGTGCCAGCAGCTCGCCTACTAGACGAGAGACCCAGTACTTC; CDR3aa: CASSSPTRRETQYF
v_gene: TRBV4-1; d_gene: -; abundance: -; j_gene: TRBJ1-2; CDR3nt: TGCGCCAGCAGCCAAGCCGGACAGCGCCTCCTCTATGGCTACACCTTC; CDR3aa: CASSQAGQRLLYGYTF
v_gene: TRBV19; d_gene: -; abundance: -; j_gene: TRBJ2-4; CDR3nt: TGTGCCAGTAGTATCTGGACAAACATAGCCAAAAACATTCAGTACTTC; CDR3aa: CASSIWTNIAKNIQYF
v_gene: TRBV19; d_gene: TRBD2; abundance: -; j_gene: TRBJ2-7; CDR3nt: TGTGCCAGTAGTATGGGAGCGGGGGTCCACGAGCAGTACTTC; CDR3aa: CASSMGAGVHEQYF
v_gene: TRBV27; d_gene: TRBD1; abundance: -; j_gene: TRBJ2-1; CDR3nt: TGTGCCAGCAGGATGGGACAGGGACATGTTAGGGAGCAGTTCTTC; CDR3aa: CASRMGQGHVREQFF